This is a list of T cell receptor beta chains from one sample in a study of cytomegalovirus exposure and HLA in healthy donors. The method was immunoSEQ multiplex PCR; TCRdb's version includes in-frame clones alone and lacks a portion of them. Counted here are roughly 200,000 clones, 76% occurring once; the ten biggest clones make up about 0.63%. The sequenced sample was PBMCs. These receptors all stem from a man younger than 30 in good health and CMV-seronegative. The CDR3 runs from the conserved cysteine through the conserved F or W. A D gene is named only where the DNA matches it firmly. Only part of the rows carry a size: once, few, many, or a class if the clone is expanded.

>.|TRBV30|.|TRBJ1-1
TGTGCCTGGAGTGTCGGGAGGAACACTGAAGCTTTCTTT
CAWSVGRNTEAFF
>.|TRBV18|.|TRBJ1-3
TGTGCCAGCTCACCGACAAGCTCTGGAAACACCATATATTTT
CASSPTSSGNTIYF
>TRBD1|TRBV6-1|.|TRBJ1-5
TGTGCCAGCAGTGTTCAGGGGGAAGGTGGTCAGCCCCAGCATTTT
CASSVQGEGGQPQHF
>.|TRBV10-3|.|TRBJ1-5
TGTGCCATCAGTGAGTCGTCGGTACAGCCCCAGCATTTT
CAISESSVQPQHF
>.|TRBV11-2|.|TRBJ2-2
TGTGCCAGCAGCTCGGGACTCGACACCGGGGAGCTGTTTTTT
CASSSGLDTGELFF
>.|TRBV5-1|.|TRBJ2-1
TGCGCCAGCAACCGAGGTCTCCACAATGAGCAGTTCTTC
CASNRGLHNEQFF
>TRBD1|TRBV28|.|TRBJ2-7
TGTGCCAGTGGTAGGACAGGGGCTCCCTACGAGCAGTACTTC
CASGRTGAPYEQYF
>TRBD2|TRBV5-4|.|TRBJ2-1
TGTGCCAGCAGCTTGGCGACTAGCGGCTACAATGAGCAGTTCTTC
CASSLATSGYNEQFF
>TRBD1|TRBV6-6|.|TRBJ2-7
TGTGCCAGCAGGAGCACGCCAGGGGGCTCGGAAGAGCAGTACTTC
CASRSTPGGSEEQYF
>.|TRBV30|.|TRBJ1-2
TGTGCCTGGAGCCCCACCGGTACAGTTGGCTACACCTTC
CAWSPTGTVGYTF
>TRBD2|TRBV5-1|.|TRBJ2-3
TGCGCCAGCAGCTTGGTACCCACTAGCGGGATTACAGATACGCAGTATTTT
CASSLVPTSGITDTQYF
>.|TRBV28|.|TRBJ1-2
TGTGCCAGCAGTCCCTTGGGCGCAGGTTACTATGGCTACACCTTC
CASSPLGAGYYGYTF
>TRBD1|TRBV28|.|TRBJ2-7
TGTGCCAGCAGGACCGGGACAGGGGTTAGCGAGCAGTACTTC
CASRTGTGVSEQYF
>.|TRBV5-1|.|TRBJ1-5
TGCGCCAGCAGCTTCGCGGGGGCTCAGCCCCAGCATTTT
CASSFAGAQPQHF
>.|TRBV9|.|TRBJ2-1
TGTGCCAGCAGCCCAGGCAGGTATCTCGGACTTAGCGGCGGCAATGAGCAGTTCTTC
CASSPGRYLGLSGGNEQFF
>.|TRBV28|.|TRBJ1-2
TGTGCCAGCAGTTTACCCAGCTATGGCTACACCTTC
CASSLPSYGYTF
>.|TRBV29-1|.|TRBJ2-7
TGCAGCGTTGAAGATGGGAGATCCTACGAGCAGTACTTC
CSVEDGRSYEQYF
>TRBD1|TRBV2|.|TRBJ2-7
TGTGCCAGCAGTGAAAGACAGGGAAGTTTATACGAGCAGTACTTC
CASSERQGSLYEQYF
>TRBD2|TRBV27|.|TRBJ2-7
TGTGCCAGCAGTCCCAGGACTAGCGGGGGGATTAGCTCCTACGAGCAGTACTTC
CASSPRTSGGISSYEQYF
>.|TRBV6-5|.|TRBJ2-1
TGTGCCAGCAGTTACGGTGGTAGTTCCAATGAGCAGTTCTTC
CASSYGGSSNEQFF
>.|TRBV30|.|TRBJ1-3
TGTGCCTGGAGTACTGGGACAAGCTCTGGAAACACCATATATTTT
CAWSTGTSSGNTIYF
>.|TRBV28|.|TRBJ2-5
TGTGCCAGCAGTTTACCGAGGACAGTCCACGAGACCCAGTACTTC
CASSLPRTVHETQYF
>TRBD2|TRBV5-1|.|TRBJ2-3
TGCGCCAGCAGCTTGGAGGACCCCGGGAGGGGGGGAGATACGCAGTATTTT
CASSLEDPGRGGDTQYF
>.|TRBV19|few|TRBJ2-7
TGTGCCAGTAGTAGTGGACATGCGCCACGCTACGAGCAGTACTTC
CASSSGHAPRYEQYF
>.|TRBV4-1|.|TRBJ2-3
TGCGCCAGCAGCCAGGCCCCCCCTGCTAGCGATTTGGTAGATACGCAGTATTTT
CASSQAPPASDLVDTQYF
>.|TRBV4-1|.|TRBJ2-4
TGCGCCAGCAGCCCCCTAGCCAAAAACATTCAGTACTTC
CASSPLAKNIQYF
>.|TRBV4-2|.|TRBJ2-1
TGTGCCAGCAGCCGCAGTGGGGCTGGCTCCTACAATGAGCAGTTCTTC
CASSRSGAGSYNEQFF
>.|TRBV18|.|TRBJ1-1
TGTGCCAGCTCCTCGACAGAGTCCATGAACACTGAAGCTTTCTTT
CASSSTESMNTEAFF
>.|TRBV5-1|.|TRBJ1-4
TGCGCCAGCAGCTTGGCCAGGGCTAATGAAAAACTGTTTTTT
CASSLARANEKLFF
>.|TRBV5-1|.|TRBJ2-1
TGCGCCAGCAGCTCGGGACAACCAAGCTACAATGAGCAGTTCTTC
CASSSGQPSYNEQFF
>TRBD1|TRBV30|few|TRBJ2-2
TGTGCCTGGAAAAGGGACAGAGCCTCGGCAGAGCTGTTTTTT
CAWKRDRASAELFF
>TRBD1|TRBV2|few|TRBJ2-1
TGTGCCAGCAGTCATGGACAGGGCAACAATGAGCAGTTCTTC
CASSHGQGNNEQFF
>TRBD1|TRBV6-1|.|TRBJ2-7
TGTGCCAGCAGGGAAGCATGGGACAGAGTCTACGAGCAGTACTTC
CASREAWDRVYEQYF
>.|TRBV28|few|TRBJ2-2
TGTGCCAGCGATTCGGAGAGGCGGAACACCGGGGAGCTGTTTTTT
CASDSERRNTGELFF
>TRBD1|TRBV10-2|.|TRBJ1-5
TGCGCCAGCAGTGATGGGACAGCGACACAGCCCCAGCATTTT
CASSDGTATQPQHF
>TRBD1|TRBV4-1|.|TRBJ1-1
TGCGCCAGCAGCCAAGACGGGGCGACAGGGTTGACTGAAGCTTTCTTT
CASSQDGATGLTEAFF
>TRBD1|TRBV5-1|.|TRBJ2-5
TGCGCCAGCAGCGGAATACATTGGACAGGAGCTAACCAAGAGACCCAGTACTTC
CASSGIHWTGANQETQYF
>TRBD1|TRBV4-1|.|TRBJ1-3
TGCGCCAGCAGCCCTGCCCCGGCTGACAGGGCTGGAAACACCATATATTTT
CASSPAPADRAGNTIYF
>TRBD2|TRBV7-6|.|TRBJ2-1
TGTGCCAGCAGCCCAGTGACTAGCGGGAACTACAATGAGCAGTTCTTC
CASSPVTSGNYNEQFF
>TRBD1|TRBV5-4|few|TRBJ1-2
TGTGCCAGCAGCTTGCCAACAGGGGGAGCCTTCTATGGCTACACCTTC
CASSLPTGGAFYGYTF
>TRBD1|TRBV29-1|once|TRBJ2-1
TGCAGCGTTGAGGGGGACAGGGGGCGAACACAGTTCTTC
CSVEGDRGRTQFF
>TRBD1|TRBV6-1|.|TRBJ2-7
TGTGCCAGCAGAGGACCGGGACAGGTTGGCGAGCAGTACTTC
CASRGPGQVGEQYF
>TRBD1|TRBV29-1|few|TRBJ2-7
TGCAGCGTCGGGACAGGGGTTAACGAGCAGTACTTC
CSVGTGVNEQYF
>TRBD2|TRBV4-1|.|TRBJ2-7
TGCGCCAGCAGCCACCTCAGGGAGGGGTCCTACGAGCAGTACTTC
CASSHLREGSYEQYF